The rows below give T cell receptor beta chains drawn from one sample of a study of cytomegalovirus exposure and HLA in healthy donors. Using immunoSEQ multiplex PCR, the repertoire was profiled, and TCRdb retains in-frame clones only, with some absent. The repertoire holds about 78,000 clones, with 90% to 97% as singletons. The sequencing input was PBMCs. Every receptor here comes from a man between 18 and 29 years old in good health and CMV-seropositive. CDR3s include the opening cysteine and the closing phenylalanine or tryptophan. Each record gives: V gene, D gene, J gene, CDR3 DNA, CDR3 protein. A D gene is named only where the DNA matches it firmly.

TRBV7-2,-,TRBJ1-2,TGTGCCAGCAGCTTAGCGGGGAGGATGTTCTATGGCTACACCTTC,CASSLAGRMFYGYTF
TRBV6-1,-,TRBJ1-2,TGTGCCAGCATGATGACACACGGGAATGGCTACACCTTC,CASMMTHGNGYTF
TRBV6-5,-,TRBJ2-1,TGTGCCAGCAGTTCCCCGGGAAGATTCTACAATGAGCAGTTCTTC,CASSSPGRFYNEQFF
TRBV9,-,TRBJ2-3,TGTGCCAGCAGCCCGGGGACAGATACGCAGTATTTT,CASSPGTDTQYF
TRBV9,TRBD1,TRBJ2-3,TGTGCCAGCAGCGGGGACAGGCCTAGCACAGATACGCAGTATTTT,CASSGDRPSTDTQYF
TRBV27,-,TRBJ1-1,TGTGCCAGCAGCCTGTGGGGCGACACTGAAGCTTTCTTT,CASSLWGDTEAFF
TRBV7-2,-,TRBJ1-2,TGTGCCAGCAGCTGGGGCCAGTCTAACTATGGCTACACCTTC,CASSWGQSNYGYTF
TRBV6-5,-,TRBJ2-2,TGTGCCAGCAGTTACGGAGGGACCGGGGAGCTGTTTTTT,CASSYGGTGELFF
TRBV10-3,-,TRBJ1-5,TGTGCCATCAGTGACGGGGGTAGCAATCAGCCCCAGCATTTT,CAISDGGSNQPQHF
TRBV13,-,TRBJ2-1,TGTGCCAGCAGCTCACTACAAAATGAGCAGTTCTTC,CASSSLQNEQFF
TRBV5-1,TRBD1,TRBJ2-7,TGCGCCAGCAGCTCAGGGGGCCCCTACGAGCAGTACTTC,CASSSGGPYEQYF
TRBV5-8,-,TRBJ1-1,TGTGCCAGCAGCTCACAGGGTTGGAGTGAAGCTTTCTTT,CASSSQGWSEAFF
TRBV7-9,TRBD1,TRBJ2-7,TGTGCCAGCAGCACCCCGGGACAGGGAACGTACGAGCAGTACTTC,CASSTPGQGTYEQYF
TRBV15,-,TRBJ2-2,TGTGCCACCAGCCTGGGTGTACAGGGTAACGGGGAGCTGTTTTTT,CATSLGVQGNGELFF
TRBV9,-,TRBJ1-3,TGTGCCAGCAGCGTGACACCAACTGCAGGAAACACCATATATTTT,CASSVTPTAGNTIYF
TRBV11-3,TRBD2,TRBJ2-1,TGTGCCAGCAGCCCCGGGACTAGCGGGAGTGTAAGGAAGCAGTTCTTC,CASSPGTSGSVRKQFF
TRBV29-1,-,TRBJ1-2,TGCAGCGTCGGGGTGGGAGGGGGAAAAGGTGGCTACACCTTC,CSVGVGGGKGGYTF
TRBV18,TRBD1,TRBJ1-5,TGTGCCAGCTCACCTTCGGGACAGGCCGTCTTGCCCCAGCATTTT,CASSPSGQAVLPQHF